The rows below give T cell receptor beta chains drawn from one sample of a study of blood T cell repertoires in COVID-19. TCRdb keeps only in-frame clones here, not all; method: immunoSEQ multiplex PCR. The table records around 250,000 clones, about four fifths of them present only once. Sequencing was performed on peripheral blood. The source of these receptors is a man aged 35 to 55 with active or convalescent COVID-19. Each CDR3 is given with its conserved first and last residue. Fields, in order: V gene, clone size, J gene, D gene, CDR3 protein, CDR3 DNA. D genes are given only for firm matches. The size of a clone is reported for some rows only, either as once, few or many, or as a class for expanded clones.

V gene: TRBV30; clone size: .; J gene: TRBJ2-3; D gene: .; CDR3 protein: CAWRAPHTDTQYF; CDR3 DNA: TGTGCCTGGAGGGCCCCCCACACAGATACGCAGTATTTT
V gene: TRBV6-5; clone size: .; J gene: TRBJ1-2; D gene: .; CDR3 protein: CASSQQGSLHYGYTF; CDR3 DNA: TGTGCCAGCAGTCAACAGGGAAGTCTTCACTATGGCTACACCTTC
V gene: TRBV7-6; clone size: .; J gene: TRBJ1-6; D gene: .; CDR3 protein: CASSLGREQSPLHF; CDR3 DNA: TGTGCCAGCAGCTTAGGGCGGGAACAGTCACCCCTCCACTTT
V gene: TRBV4-2; clone size: .; J gene: TRBJ2-1; D gene: .; CDR3 protein: CASSQGTADHNEQFF; CDR3 DNA: TGTGCCAGCAGCCAAGGGACAGCGGACCACAATGAGCAGTTCTTC
V gene: TRBV7-3; clone size: .; J gene: TRBJ2-2; D gene: TRBD2; CDR3 protein: CASSLRSGGSPGELFF; CDR3 DNA: TGTGCCAGCAGCTTAAGGAGCGGGGGGAGTCCCGGGGAGCTGTTTTTT
V gene: TRBV12-3/TRBV12-4; clone size: once; J gene: TRBJ2-3; D gene: .; CDR3 protein: CASSLRVDTQYF; CDR3 DNA: TGTGCCAGCAGTTTAAGAGTAGATACGCAGTATTTT
V gene: TRBV10-2; clone size: .; J gene: TRBJ2-3; D gene: TRBD2; CDR3 protein: CASKGKVSGTRTDTQYF; CDR3 DNA: TGCGCCAGCAAAGGGAAGGTGAGCGGGACCCGCACAGATACGCAGTATTTT
V gene: TRBV30; clone size: .; J gene: TRBJ2-7; D gene: TRBD2; CDR3 protein: CAWSASGVYEQYF; CDR3 DNA: TGTGCCTGGAGTGCTAGCGGGGTTTACGAGCAGTACTTC
V gene: TRBV30; clone size: .; J gene: TRBJ2-5; D gene: .; CDR3 protein: CAWSRRGETQYF; CDR3 DNA: TGTGCCTGGAGTAGGAGAGGAGAGACCCAGTACTTC
V gene: TRBV6-5; clone size: once; J gene: TRBJ2-1; D gene: TRBD2; CDR3 protein: CASSYSGANEQFF; CDR3 DNA: TGTGCCAGCAGTTACAGCGGGGCCAATGAGCAGTTCTTC
V gene: TRBV14; clone size: few; J gene: TRBJ1-2; D gene: .; CDR3 protein: CASSQRESPVYGYTF; CDR3 DNA: TGTGCCAGCAGCCAGAGGGAAAGCCCAGTCTATGGCTACACCTTC
V gene: TRBV4-1; clone size: .; J gene: TRBJ1-2; D gene: .; CDR3 protein: CASSQPLRGPNYGYTF; CDR3 DNA: TGCGCCAGCAGCCAACCCTTGCGGGGGCCTAACTATGGCTACACCTTC
V gene: TRBV5-1; clone size: few; J gene: TRBJ1-4; D gene: TRBD1; CDR3 protein: CASSLQGSTNEKLFF; CDR3 DNA: TGCGCCAGCAGCTTACAGGGGTCAACTAATGAAAAACTGTTTTTT
V gene: TRBV7-8; clone size: .; J gene: TRBJ2-3; D gene: .; CDR3 protein: CASSFGLYTDTQYF; CDR3 DNA: TGTGCCAGCAGCTTTGGACTATACACAGATACGCAGTATTTT
V gene: TRBV19; clone size: .; J gene: TRBJ2-2; D gene: .; CDR3 protein: CASGPLASEATGELFF; CDR3 DNA: TGTGCCAGTGGCCCCTTGGCCAGTGAGGCCACCGGGGAGCTGTTTTTT
V gene: TRBV6-2/TRBV6-3; clone size: .; J gene: TRBJ2-3; D gene: TRBD2; CDR3 protein: CASSSGRDTDTQYF; CDR3 DNA: TGTGCCAGCAGTTCAGGGAGGGACACAGATACGCAGTATTTT
V gene: TRBV18; clone size: .; J gene: TRBJ1-2; D gene: .; CDR3 protein: CASSQALEGYGYTF; CDR3 DNA: TGTGCCAGCTCACAGGCCCTGGAGGGCTATGGCTACACCTTC
V gene: TRBV30; clone size: .; J gene: TRBJ2-3; D gene: TRBD1; CDR3 protein: CAWSGGQGTDTQYF; CDR3 DNA: TGTGCCTGGAGTGGGGGACAGGGCACAGATACGCAGTATTTT
V gene: TRBV4-1; clone size: .; J gene: TRBJ1-2; D gene: .; CDR3 protein: CASSLAGDSLGYGYTF; CDR3 DNA: TGCGCCAGCAGCCTGGCCGGTGACTCTCTGGGCTATGGCTACACCTTC
V gene: TRBV15; clone size: few; J gene: TRBJ1-5; D gene: .; CDR3 protein: CATSSGEQGIDQPQHF; CDR3 DNA: TGTGCCACCAGCAGTGGGGAACAGGGCATTGATCAGCCCCAGCATTTT
V gene: TRBV9; clone size: .; J gene: TRBJ2-7; D gene: .; CDR3 protein: CASSVGTRTDAYEQYF; CDR3 DNA: TGTGCCAGCAGCGTAGGAACGAGGACTGACGCCTACGAGCAGTACTTC
V gene: TRBV18; clone size: .; J gene: TRBJ1-5; D gene: TRBD1; CDR3 protein: CASSLGQGGQPQHF; CDR3 DNA: TGTGCCAGCTCACTTGGACAGGGCGGTCAGCCCCAGCATTTT
V gene: TRBV18; clone size: once; J gene: TRBJ2-4; D gene: TRBD2; CDR3 protein: CASSDSGGTKNIQYF; CDR3 DNA: TGTGCCAGCTCGGATAGCGGGGGGACCAAAAACATTCAGTACTTC
V gene: TRBV2; clone size: .; J gene: TRBJ2-4; D gene: TRBD1; CDR3 protein: CASRATGGIGIQYF; CDR3 DNA: TGTGCCAGCAGGGCGACAGGGGGGATAGGCATTCAGTACTTC
V gene: TRBV5-8; clone size: .; J gene: TRBJ1-1; D gene: TRBD1; CDR3 protein: CASSVDRAPMNTEAFF; CDR3 DNA: TGTGCCAGCAGCGTTGACAGGGCCCCGATGAACACTGAAGCTTTCTTT
V gene: TRBV6-5; clone size: once; J gene: TRBJ2-1; D gene: TRBD2; CDR3 protein: CASSPGGRTYNEQFF; CDR3 DNA: TGTGCCAGCAGTCCGGGCGGGAGGACCTACAATGAGCAGTTCTTC
V gene: TRBV19; clone size: .; J gene: TRBJ1-5; D gene: TRBD1; CDR3 protein: CASSDDRDQPQHF; CDR3 DNA: TGTGCCAGTAGTGACGACAGGGATCAGCCCCAGCATTTT
V gene: TRBV27; clone size: .; J gene: TRBJ2-1; D gene: TRBD1; CDR3 protein: CASSLHGQGTPNEQFF; CDR3 DNA: TGTGCCAGCAGTTTACATGGACAGGGAACCCCCAATGAGCAGTTCTTC